Given below is one TCR beta chain in context. This specimen comes from a study of T cell responses to AZD1222 COVID-19 vaccine. The CDR3 has 14 amino acids. V was shortened by 1 base and J by 6 bases, with 9 bases between the two germline ends. From germline, CDR1 is MGHRA and CDR2 YSYEKL. Generated by immunoSEQ multiplex PCR, the TCRdb table keeps only in-frame clones and is missing some. The sample lists about 130,000 clones; 94% were seen once. This TCR derives from an adult in good health. This material consisted of peripheral blood, taken on day 0 of AZD1222 vaccination. The chain joins TRBV4-1 to TRBJ1-4, with a weak D call TRBD1 (5 bases). CDR3 amino acids: CASSQVAGDEKLFF. The CDR3 DNA sequence: TGCGCCAGCAGCCAAGTAGCGGGGGATGAAAAACTGTTTTTT.